This entry features one T cell receptor (beta chain) sequence. The target antigen is unknown. This entry comes from a study of PD-1 blockade in classical Hodgkin lymphoma. Whole-study results and caveats: By cycle point C4D1, TCR diversity had risen significantly in CD4+ cells (but not CD8+ cells).

Relapses following autologous stem cell transplantation were seen in all patients, with brentuximab vedotin exposure varying. Only in-frame clones appear in the TCRdb table, and some are missing; sequencing was by immunoSEQ multiplex PCR. Here the sample spans approximately 46,000 clones, roughly 73% being singletons. The clonotype was recovered from a human donor with classical Hodgkin lymphoma. This sample comprised peripheral blood mononuclear cells (PBMCs), obtained at baseline.

This CDR3 reads CASSPSTVSGNTIYF. CDR3 DNA: TGTGCCAGCTCACCATCGACAGTCTCTGGAAACACCATATATTTT. The J gene is TRBJ1-3, the V gene TRBV18; a possible D gene is TRBD1 (5 bases). The CDR3 runs 15 residues. Germline V gene data show CDR1 as KGHSH and CDR2 as LQKENI. Between the trimmed V and J ends, which lost 2 bases and 0 bases, there was a span of 8 bases.